The rows below give T cell receptor beta chains drawn from one sample of a study of blood T cell repertoires in COVID-19. Sequencing was performed with immunoSEQ multiplex PCR; in TCRdb, only in-frame clones are kept and a portion is missing. The profile shows some 88,000 clones, around 93% of them singletons. The specimen was peripheral blood. Receptors were obtained from a human donor with active COVID-19. The donor label of this sample is uncertain. Each CDR3 is given with its conserved first and last residue. D genes are given only for firm matches. Not all rows give a size; the values are once, few, many and, for expanded clones, a class.

V gene,clone size,D gene,J gene,CDR3 DNA,CDR3 protein
TRBV29-1,once,-,TRBJ2-7,TGCAGCGTCGTTGACAGGCTCTCCTACGAGCAGTACTTC,CSVVDRLSYEQYF
TRBV5-6,-,TRBD2,TRBJ2-3,TGTGCCAGCAGCTTGGGAGCGGGGGACCACACAGATACGCAGTATTTT,CASSLGAGDHTDTQYF
TRBV5-6,-,TRBD1,TRBJ1-2,TGTGCCAGCAGCGGACGACAGGGGTTCGACTATGGCTACACCTTC,CASSGRQGFDYGYTF
TRBV24-1,-,TRBD1,TRBJ2-2,TGTGCCACCAGTGATCCGGACAGGGGAGAAGCCGGGGAGCTGTTTTTT,CATSDPDRGEAGELFF
TRBV3-1/TRBV3-2,-,-,TRBJ1-6,TGTGCCAGCAGCCAAGATTGGCAGGGGAGGGGGAGCTCCTATAATTCACCCCTCCACTTT,CASSQDWQGRGSSYNSPLHF
TRBV6-2/TRBV6-3,-,-,TRBJ2-1,TGTGCCAGCAGCCAAGGACTCATCAATGAGCAGTTCTTC,CASSQGLINEQFF
TRBV7-3,-,TRBD2,TRBJ2-3,TGTGCCAGCAGCTTATCTAGCGGGGGCACAGATACGCAGTATTTT,CASSLSSGGTDTQYF
TRBV3-1/TRBV3-2,once,TRBD2,TRBJ2-3,TGTGCCAGCACCAACCTACCAGGAGGTCTAGCGGGAACAGATACGCAGTATTTT,CASTNLPGGLAGTDTQYF
TRBV7-9,-,TRBD1,TRBJ1-2,TGTGCCAGCAGCTTAGGGACAGGGGGCGCCCTCTATGGCTACACCTTC,CASSLGTGGALYGYTF
TRBV6-5,-,TRBD1,TRBJ1-2,TGTGCCAGCAGTTCCCCCAGGGGGCGGGGTATTGGTGGCTACACCTTC,CASSSPRGRGIGGYTF
TRBV5-1,-,TRBD2,TRBJ2-3,TGCGCCAGCAGTGGACTAGCGGGGGTGGGGCGAGATACGCAGTATTTT,CASSGLAGVGRDTQYF
TRBV9,once,TRBD2,TRBJ2-3,TGTGCCAGCAGCGTCCTTAGCGGGGGGTTAACCTCTAGCACAGATACGCAGTATTTT,CASSVLSGGLTSSTDTQYF
TRBV6-5,-,-,TRBJ1-2,TGTGCCAGCAGGGCGGTATATGGCTACACCTTC,CASRAVYGYTF
TRBV7-9,-,TRBD1,TRBJ2-7,TGTGCCAGCAGCATTAACCCGGGACAGATTAACTACGAGCAGTACTTC,CASSINPGQINYEQYF
TRBV6-5,-,-,TRBJ2-7,TGTGCCAGCAGCCGGACCAAGGGGTACGAGCAGTACTTC,CASSRTKGYEQYF
TRBV3-1/TRBV3-2,-,TRBD2,TRBJ2-3,TGTGCCAGCAGCCAAGAACGGCTAGCGGGTCTCACAGATACGCAGTATTTT,CASSQERLAGLTDTQYF
TRBV29-1,-,TRBD1,TRBJ1-2,TGCAGCGTTGAACGGGGACAGGGGTTTGGCTACACCTTC,CSVERGQGFGYTF
TRBV6-2/TRBV6-3,-,TRBD2,TRBJ2-7,TGTGCCAGCAGTTTCCCCCTAGCGGGGGGTTCCTACGAGCAGTACTTC,CASSFPLAGGSYEQYF
TRBV29-1,-,TRBD1,TRBJ2-5,TGCAGCGTTGAAGCGAGGACAGGTGCGCATAAGGGCCAGTACTTC,CSVEARTGAHKGQYF
TRBV29-1,-,-,TRBJ1-4,TGCAGCGTTGCCCACAGTAGAGAAAAACTGTTTTTT,CSVAHSREKLFF
TRBV5-6,few,-,TRBJ1-1,TGTGCCAGCAGCTTAAAACTCCGTCACACTGAAGCTTTCTTT,CASSLKLRHTEAFF
TRBV5-8,-,-,TRBJ2-7,TGTGCCAGCAGCTCCGGCTACGAGCAGTACTTC,CASSSGYEQYF
TRBV2,-,TRBD1,TRBJ2-2,TGTGCCAGCAAGGAACAGGGGCCCACCGGGGAGCTGTTTTTT,CASKEQGPTGELFF
TRBV6-1,-,-,TRBJ2-6,TGTGCCAGCAGTGAAACAAACTCTGGGGCCAACGTCCTGACTTTC,CASSETNSGANVLTF
TRBV20-1,-,-,TRBJ1-2,TGCAGTGCTAGTAGGGGGGGAGGTCGAGGCTACACCTTC,CSASRGGGRGYTF
TRBV7-3,-,TRBD1,TRBJ2-6,TGTGCCAGCAGCTATGAGACAGGGGGCACTGGGGCCAACGTCCTGACTTTC,CASSYETGGTGANVLTF
TRBV4-2,-,TRBD2,TRBJ2-5,TGTGCCAGCAGCCGCGGGGGGCCCGAAGAGACCCAGTACTTC,CASSRGGPEETQYF
TRBV6-2/TRBV6-3,-,TRBD1,TRBJ2-5,TGTGCCAGCAGTAGACCCGGGACAGCGCAAGAGACCCAGTACTTC,CASSRPGTAQETQYF
TRBV20-1,-,-,TRBJ2-7,TGCAGTCCCCGCTCCTACGAGCAGTACTTC,CSPRSYEQYF
TRBV10-1,-,-,TRBJ2-7,TGCGCCAGCAGTGATATTCTCGGAGTGGCTGAGCAGTACTTC,CASSDILGVAEQYF
TRBV2,-,-,TRBJ1-1,TGTGCCAGCAGTGTTAGGAACACTGAAGCTTTCTTT,CASSVRNTEAFF
TRBV11-2,-,-,TRBJ2-5,TGTGCCAGCAGTTTCGGAGAAGTAGGCCAAGAGACCCAGTACTTC,CASSFGEVGQETQYF
TRBV7-2,-,-,TRBJ1-5,TGTGCCAGCAGCTTAAAGGGAGGAGAGGGTCAGCCCCAGCATTTT,CASSLKGGEGQPQHF
TRBV11-1,-,-,TRBJ1-2,TGTGCCAGCAGCTTAGACAGTCTCTATGGCTACACCTTC,CASSLDSLYGYTF
TRBV19,-,TRBD1,TRBJ2-5,TGTGCCAGTAGTATGTTAGGGTCGGGACAGGGGTCCAACTTGCAAGAGACCCAGTACTTC,CASSMLGSGQGSNLQETQYF
TRBV9,-,-,TRBJ1-2,TGTGCCAGCAGCGCCGGCGGTCAAGGCTACACCTTC,CASSAGGQGYTF
TRBV19,-,-,TRBJ1-1,TGTGCCAGTAGCGAGGAAGGGAACACTGAAGCTTTCTTT,CASSEEGNTEAFF
TRBV7-2,once,-,TRBJ1-2,TGTGCCAGCAGCTTAGAACAGGTTTATGGCTACACCTTC,CASSLEQVYGYTF
TRBV19,-,-,TRBJ2-5,TGTGCCAGTAGTCAACCAGGGGCCAACCAAGAGACCCAGTACTTC,CASSQPGANQETQYF
TRBV6-6,-,TRBD1,TRBJ2-5,TGTGCCAGCAGTTACTCGTTCCCAGGGGGCTACGAGACCCAGTACTTC,CASSYSFPGGYETQYF